Listed here are 9 T cell receptor beta chains from one sample, sequenced in a study of blood T cells in healthy people across ages. A J-beta primer mix and a sample-barcoded 5' primer were used in a second PCR of about 7 to 11 cycles. MiXCR, applied by TCRdb to the 5' RACE reads, yields one record per CDR3 protein. The table lists 1.5 million to 2 million distinct CDR3 sequences, 28% of them singletons. Specimen: blood. All receptors come from a young woman in good health.

The chain recombines TRBV7-9 with TRBJ2-7, with D perhaps assigned TRBD1 or TRBD2 (5 bases each). There are 15 residues in the CDR3. Trimming shortened V by 5 bases and J by 2 bases, and 16 bases separated the two germline ends. Germline V gene sequence: CDR1 SEHNR, CDR2 FQNEAQ (reference sequence). Written as DNA, the CDR3 is TGTGCCAGCAGCGAGGGGACGGGCCGCACCTACGAGCAGTACTTC. It codes for CASSEGTGRTYEQYF.

In this sample, this clonotype turned up a few times. The chain is built from TRBV20-1 and TRBJ2-3; TRBD2 aligns across 9 bases. Germline CDR1 and CDR2: DFQATT and SNEGSKA (reference sequence). With 4 bases clipped from V and 2 bases from J, the junction kept 10 bases outside the gene matches. CDR3 length equals 16 residues. The CDR3 spells CSAKIMGLALTDTQYF. CDR3 nucleotides: TGCAGTGCTAAAATTATGGGACTAGCCCTCACAGATACGCAGTATTTT.

The chain employs TRBV27 and TRBJ2-7, with a possible D match to TRBD1 (5 bases). The V end was cut by 5 bases, the J end by 0 bases, with 11 bases between. The CDR3 totals 14 residues. The V gene's germline CDR1 is MNHEY and CDR2 SMNVEV (reference sequence). CDR3 nucleotides: TGTGCCAGCAGTCGCCGACAGAGCTCCTACGAGCAGTACTTC. This sequence encodes CASSRRQSSYEQYF.

J is TRBJ1-5 and V is TRBV7-9, with D unclear. CDR1 and CDR2 from the germline V gene are SEHNR and FQNEAQ (reference sequence). The V end was cut by 7 bases, the J end by 3 bases, with 10 bases between. The CDR3 length is 13 residues. The CDR3 protein is CASTKGLNQPQHF. CDR3 in DNA: TGTGCCAGCACCAAGGGCCTCAATCAGCCCCAGCATTTT.

Concerning this clonotype itself: One end of the junction fails to match germline, which may point to a read error. The chain uses TRBV28 and TRBJ2-1; D perhaps matches TRBD2 (6 bases). The DNA end is a closer match to TRBJ2-7, so the J assignment may be wrong. Germline CDR1 is MDHEN and CDR2 is SYDVKM. The length of the CDR3 is 17 residues. The CDR3 nucleotides are TGTGCCAGCGGTTTCCGCGGGGTCCGCGGCGGGTACAATGAGCAGTACTTC. Residues: CASGFRGVRGGYNEQYF.

V and J are TRBV6-5 and TRBJ1-6; a weak D match, TRBD1 (5 bases). The CDR3 runs 12 residues. The V gene's germline CDR1 is MNHEY and CDR2 SVGAGI. Trimming cost V 2 bases and J 13 bases, with 9 bases left between them. DNA of the CDR3: TGTGCCAGCAGTTACCCCGGGGGGCCCCTCCACTTT. Residues: CASSYPGGPLHF.

The genes are TRBV10-3 and TRBJ1-5; D is unclear. The germline CDR1 and CDR2 sequences are ENHRY and SYGVKD. V gave up 2 bases and J gave up 2 bases, with 4 bases separating them. The CDR3 totals 13 residues. The CDR3 region is CAISEKRNQPQHF. DNA for the CDR3: TGTGCCATCAGTGAGAAACGCAATCAGCCCCAGCATTTT.

This rearrangement joins TRBV5-1 to TRBJ2-5, with a tentative D call TRBD1 (6 bases). With 5 bases removed from V and 4 bases from J, the gap between germline ends came to 18 bases. This CDR3 has 15 amino acids. Germline-derived CDR1 and CDR2 are SGHRS and YFSETQ. The CDR3 loop reads CASRSRQGGGETQYF. CDR3 nucleotides: TGCGCCAGCAGGTCGAGGCAAGGGGGTGGAGAGACCCAGTACTTC.

This clonotype was recorded a few times. The chain joins TRBV5-1 to TRBJ2-3; the D gene is possibly TRBD2 (6 bases). This CDR3 is 13 amino acids long. Trimming removed 4 bases from V and 4 bases from J, with 10 bases in between. Per germline, CDR1 SGHRS and CDR2 YFSETQ. CDR3 amino acids: CASSRLVADTQYF. The CDR3 DNA reads TGCGCCAGCAGCCGACTAGTGGCAGATACGCAGTATTTT.